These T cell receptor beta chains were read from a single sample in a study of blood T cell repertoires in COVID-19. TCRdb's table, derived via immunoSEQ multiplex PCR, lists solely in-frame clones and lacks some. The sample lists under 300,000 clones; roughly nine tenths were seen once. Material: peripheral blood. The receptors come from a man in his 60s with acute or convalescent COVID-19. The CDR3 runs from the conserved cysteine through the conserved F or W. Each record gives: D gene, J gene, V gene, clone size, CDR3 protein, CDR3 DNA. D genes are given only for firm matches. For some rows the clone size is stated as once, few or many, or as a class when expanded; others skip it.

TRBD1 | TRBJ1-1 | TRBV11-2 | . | CASSSGTGPDTEAFF | TGTGCCAGCAGCTCAGGGACAGGGCCGGACACTGAAGCTTTCTTT
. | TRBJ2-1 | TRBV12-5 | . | CASVFLIRGTANEQFF | TGTGCTAGTGTGTTTCTTATCCGGGGGACAGCTAATGAGCAGTTCTTC
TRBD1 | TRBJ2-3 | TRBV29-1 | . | CSVGTTGVGTDTQYF | TGCAGCGTTGGAACGACAGGGGTAGGCACAGATACGCAGTATTTT
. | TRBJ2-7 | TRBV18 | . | CASSRANNEQYF | TGTGCCAGCTCCAGGGCAAACAACGAGCAGTACTTC
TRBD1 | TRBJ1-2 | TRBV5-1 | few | CASSLEGQGIGYGYTF | TGCGCCAGCAGCTTGGAGGGACAGGGGATCGGCTATGGCTACACCTTC
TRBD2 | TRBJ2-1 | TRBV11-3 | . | CASSHRLAGGDHEQFF | TGTGCCAGCAGCCATAGACTAGCGGGGGGAGACCATGAGCAGTTCTTC
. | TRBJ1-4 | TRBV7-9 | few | CASSTKQANEKLFF | TGTGCCAGCAGTACAAAGCAGGCTAATGAAAAACTGTTTTTT
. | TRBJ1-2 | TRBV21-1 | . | CASSRREGVDYGYTF | TGTGCCAGCAGCCGCCGGGAGGGTGTCGACTATGGCTACACCTTC
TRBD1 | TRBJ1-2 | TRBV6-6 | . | CASIPAGTGSGYTF | TGTGCCAGCATTCCCGCCGGGACAGGGAGCGGCTACACCTTC
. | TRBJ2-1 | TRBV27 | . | CASSLYSVEASGGYYNEQFF | TGTGCCAGCAGTTTATATTCCGTAGAGGCGAGCGGAGGATACTACAATGAGCAGTTCTTC
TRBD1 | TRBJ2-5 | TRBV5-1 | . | CASSAMTGGGETQYF | TGCGCCAGCAGCGCGATGACAGGGGGAGGTGAGACCCAGTACTTC
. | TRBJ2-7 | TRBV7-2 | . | CASSRGGSYEQYF | TGTGCCAGCAGTAGGGGGGGGTCCTACGAGCAGTACTTC
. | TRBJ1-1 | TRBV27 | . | CATLGRAEAFF | TGTGCCACTCTTGGGAGGGCTGAAGCTTTCTTT
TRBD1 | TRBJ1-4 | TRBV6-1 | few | CASSEYRGVSNEKLFF | TGTGCCAGCAGTGAATACAGGGGGGTATCTAATGAAAAACTGTTTTTT